This T cell receptor (beta chain) originates from a study of cytomegalovirus exposure and HLA in healthy donors (dated 2017 in TCRdb). Context from the whole study: An earlier analysis of approximately 590 of the donors reported 250 to 350 Gb of sequence data and 120 million or so unique TCR beta sequences from around 200 million T cells. Rather than using new phenotypic data, the later analysis identified candidate immune exposures from TCR beta sequences and from how often those sequences occurred across donors. HLA typing included class I and class II loci at four-digit resolution. Among the approximately 400 genotyped donors, approximately 81% belonged to the genetic ancestry cluster associated with self-reported Caucasian donors. On average, approximately 250,000 unique TCR beta nucleotide sequences were sequenced per donor among some 420 genotyped donors of the cohort, with 15% to 20% of those sequences being non-productive. Genome-wide SNP genotypes for about 65% of the 666 donors were used in a later genetic analysis, which treated that subset as a discovery cohort. Besides the first cohort of around 670 subjects, a separate validation cohort made up of 120 or so different subjects was used. To study patterns of TCR occurrence, a later analysis re-analyzed previously published TCR beta repertoires from around 670 donors and added high-resolution HLA genotyping. All discovery cohort repertoires had been generated on a single sequencing platform. The study profiled the T cell repertoires of fewer than 850 subjects by immunosequencing and related them to cytomegalovirus serostatus. Donor age, sex, ethnicity and CMV serostatus were compiled alongside the repertoire data. High-throughput TCR immunosequencing, statistical association of individual TCRs with disease status, and machine learning were combined to predict cytomegalovirus infection status. To decide whether each TCR beta V gene segment behaved as functional or pseudogenic, an earlier analysis of some 600 of the donors relied on high-throughput TCR beta sequencing. Typing coverage varied by locus: about 629-630 donors for A, B, C, DRB1 and DQB1; approximately 560 for DQA1; about 600 for DPA1; some 470 for DPB1. A handful of DR-DQ haplotypes were handled as single units for association and clustering because linkage in the cohort was strong. About 280 gigabases of sequencing data and approximately 80 million unique TCR sequences were included in an early release covering several hundred HLA-typed donors. The study aimed to test whether cataloging public T cell receptors could reveal signatures of past pathogen exposure. Results and caveats for the whole study, not just this receptor: In a later analysis, 16,951 TCR beta sequences were associated with specific HLA alleles at a false discovery rate of 0.05. The presence/absence analyses assumed that sequencing depth was roughly uniform across donors, and that assumption may not be true. A further reported finding was that TCR beta sequences accurately predicted the HLA-A and HLA-B alleles for most subjects in the first cohort. An earlier analysis of 587 of the donors showed that most TCR beta V segments appeared in productive rearrangements either about 87% or about 30% of the time, which broadly matched IMGT annotations. In a later analysis, HLA-associated TCR beta chains were found to be more clonally expanded and to have lower generation probabilities than equally common non-associated chains. Because the 87-base-pair reads could not distinguish some IMGT-functional V segments, including TRBV6-2 and TRBV6-3, those segments were excluded. Because some donors lacked HLA typing at each locus, the association tests relied only on the typed subset. Cytomegalovirus status was reported to be diagnosed by the classifier with high specificity and sensitivity in both the original and validation cohorts. The sequencing pipeline was judged likely to have produced a cluster of highly shared sequence variants as a technical artifact. Because counts were too low, about 18 rarely observed V segments, including chromosome 9 orphons, were excluded from the earlier analysis of a few hundred of the donors. In a later genetic analysis, fewer N-insertions in productive TCRs were reported among donors in an Asian-associated ancestry cluster than the roughly 640-donor mean. For the cohort, immune exposure information was limited to CMV serostatus. A later analysis reported that several top co-occurrence clusters appeared linked to parvovirus B19, influenza, CMV and Epstein-Barr virus. When HLA alleles, especially DR and DQ, strongly co-occurred, attributing TCR associations to individual alleles was difficult. In a later analysis, the rate of TCR association differed among HLA loci, with DRB1 alleles having the most associated TCRs and HLA-C alleles having the fewest. Most CMV-associated TCR beta chains appeared to be HLA-restricted in a later analysis, and the HLA associations seemed to be driven largely by CMV exposure. According to the authors, the approach could potentially be generalized to other disease states and immunological phenotypes. A few of the identified cytomegalovirus-associated TCR beta chains were confirmed in vitro to be specific for cytomegalovirus antigens. A later genetic analysis associated a missense DCLRE1C variant with V-gene and J-gene trimming of TCR beta chains, and an independent cohort replicated the association. A total of roughly 160 TCR beta chains were listed by the study as associated with cytomegalovirus. Correlated functional status among segregating V segments might reflect linkage disequilibrium, but an unknown experimental factor could not be ruled out. In this cohort, only TCR beta chains were sequenced, and detectable features were limited by the absence of alpha or paired-chain data. While some public TCRs were present in many individuals, most TCR sequences turned up only very rarely across donors.

For this clone: What this receptor recognizes is not known. One base away there is no much larger clone; base qualities are not given.

Libraries came from the immunoSEQ multiplex PCR assay. For the multiplex PCR, a mixture combining 60 forward primers for TCR Vbeta segments and 13 reverse primers for TCR Jbeta segments was used. Amplification of the CDR3 region of rearranged TCR beta genes was performed with a multiplex PCR assay on genomic DNA. The Illumina HiSeq System was used to sequence the amplified TCR beta libraries as 87-base-pair reads. The study's own analysis went as follows. Across the roughly 640 repertoires, a later analysis counted 80 million or so unique TCR beta chains, 8.5 million to 12 million of which were shared by at least two donors. A nearest-neighbor algorithm error-corrected the raw reads and collapsed the reads into unique sequences, merging closely related sequences to remove PCR and sequencing errors. To assign V, D and J gene segments, CDR3 sequences were aligned to IMGT reference sequences. For a sequence to be retained, a match of at least six nucleotides to both a V gene segment and a J gene segment was required. Rearrangements were called productive when the CDR3 lacked stop codons and stayed in frame with V and J; all others were non-productive. Following IMGT convention, CDR3 was defined as the stretch from the second conserved V-encoded cysteine to the conserved J-encoded phenylalanine. The earlier analysis of about 530 of the donors excluded any sequence lacking an unambiguous match to a single V gene segment. In an earlier analysis of roughly 500 of the donors, V segments were called functional above 56.7% productive rearrangements and were called segregating when the between-donor standard deviation exceeded 5%. To diagnose cytomegalovirus status from the catalog of TCR beta chain sequences, a statistical classification framework was built. A later analysis assigned V and J genes by comparing TCR nucleotide sequences with IMGT/GENE-DB human TR gene sequences. A later analysis assigned CDR3 sequences and most-parsimonious VDJ recombination scenarios with the TCRdist pipeline. In a later analysis, every TCR beta chain was defined by the combination of its CDR3 amino acid sequence and its V-gene family, and reads without a unique V-gene family were dropped. To address suspected cross-contamination and a sequencing artifact, a later analysis removed a few hundred highly shared, low-generation-probability nucleotide sequences. For each public chain, a later analysis derived a clonal expansion index from normalized ranks of inferred template counts within each repertoire. A later analysis computed generation probabilities with a VDJ recombination model fitted to out-of-frame rearrangements, and checked the results against IGoR. A later analysis scored TCR-TCR, TCR-HLA and TCR-CMV co-occurrence with hypergeometric tests, applying a repertoire-size bias correction to TCR pairs. To estimate false discovery rates, a later analysis permuted the HLA or CMV assignments 20 times. In a later analysis, co-occurring TCRs were grouped with DBSCAN, and TCRdist sequence similarity was added when clustering was performed within HLA-allele-positive subsets. Repertoires with fewer than 30,000 or more than 120,000 public chains were left out of co-occurrence clustering, as were several repertoires with anomalous nucleotide sharing. TCRdb holds this immuneACCESS table with in-frame rearrangements only. Some clones are missing; in checked studies, unresolved V genes explain under half, and the rest has no known cause. The V and J calls and clone size are taken from that table; D and trimming were inferred from the DNA. For this sample the table gives around 120,000 clones, of which 80% were detected only once. About 10% of the sample is taken by the ten largest.

From its cysteine to its phenylalanine, the CDR3 spans 15 amino acids. Of all the DNA, just the CDR3 is kept, 45 bases in frame from base 1. In the germline V gene, CDR1 corresponds to SQVTM and CDR2 to ANQGSEA. V is cut back by 4 bases and J by 0 bases, with 5 bases in the junction unmatched. The cohort was made up of 500 to 800 healthy bone marrow donors. At the time of sampling, every cohort member was nominally healthy, though immune exposures that went unrecorded were likely present. The donor was CMV seropositive and was included in the group of almost 300 seropositive cohort members. A peripheral blood sample was collected from each donor, and TCR beta sequencing was performed on peripheral blood mononuclear cells. Genomic DNA extraction from the blood cell samples was performed with the Qiagen DNeasy Blood Extraction Kit.

This TCR derives from a female donor in good health and CMV-seropositive. The material sequenced was PBMCs. This chain is built from TRBV29-1 and TRBJ2-3, with 9 bases in between that match TRBD1. Here is the DNA: TGCAGCGTTGGGGGACAGGGCGGGAGCACAGATACGCAGTATTTT. Its protein product is CSVGGQGGSTDTQYF.